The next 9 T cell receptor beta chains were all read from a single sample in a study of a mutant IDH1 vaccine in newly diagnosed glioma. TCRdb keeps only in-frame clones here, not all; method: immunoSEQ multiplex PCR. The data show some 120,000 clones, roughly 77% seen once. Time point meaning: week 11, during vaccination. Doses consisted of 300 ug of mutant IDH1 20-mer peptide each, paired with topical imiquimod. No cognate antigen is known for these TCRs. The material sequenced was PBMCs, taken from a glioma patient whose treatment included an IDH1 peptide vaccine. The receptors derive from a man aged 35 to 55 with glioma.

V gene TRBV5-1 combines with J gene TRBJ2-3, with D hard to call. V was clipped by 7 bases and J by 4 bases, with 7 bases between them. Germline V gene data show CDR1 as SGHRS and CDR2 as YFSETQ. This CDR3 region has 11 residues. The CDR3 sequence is CASADADTQYF. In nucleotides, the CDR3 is TGCGCCAGCGCGGATGCAGATACGCAGTATTTT.

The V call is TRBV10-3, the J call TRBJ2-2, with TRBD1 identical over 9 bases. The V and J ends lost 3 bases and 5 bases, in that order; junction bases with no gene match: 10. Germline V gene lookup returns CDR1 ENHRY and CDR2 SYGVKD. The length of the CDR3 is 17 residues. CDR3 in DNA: TGTGCCATCAGTGATCACAGGGGGCCTGAGGGGACCGGGGAGCTGTTTTTT. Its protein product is CAISDHRGPEGTGELFF.

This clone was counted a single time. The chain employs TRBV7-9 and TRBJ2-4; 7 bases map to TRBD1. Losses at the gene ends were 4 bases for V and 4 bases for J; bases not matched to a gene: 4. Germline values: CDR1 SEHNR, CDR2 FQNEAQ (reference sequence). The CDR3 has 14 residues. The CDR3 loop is CASSSLDRKNIQYF. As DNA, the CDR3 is TGTGCCAGCAGCTCGTTGGACAGGAAAAACATTCAGTACTTC.

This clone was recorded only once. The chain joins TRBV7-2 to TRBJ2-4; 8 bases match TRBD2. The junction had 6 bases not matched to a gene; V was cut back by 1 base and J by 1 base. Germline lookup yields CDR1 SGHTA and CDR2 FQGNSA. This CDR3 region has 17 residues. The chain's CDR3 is CASSLGSGRGAKNIQYF. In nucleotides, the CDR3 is TGTGCCAGCAGCTTAGGAAGCGGGAGAGGTGCCAAAAACATTCAGTACTTC.

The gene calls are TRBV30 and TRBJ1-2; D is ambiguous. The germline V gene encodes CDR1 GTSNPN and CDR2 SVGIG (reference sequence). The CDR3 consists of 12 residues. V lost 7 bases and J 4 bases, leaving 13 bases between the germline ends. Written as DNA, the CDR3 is TGTGCCTTTGAGAGGGATACCTATGGCTACACCTTC. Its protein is CAFERDTYGYTF.

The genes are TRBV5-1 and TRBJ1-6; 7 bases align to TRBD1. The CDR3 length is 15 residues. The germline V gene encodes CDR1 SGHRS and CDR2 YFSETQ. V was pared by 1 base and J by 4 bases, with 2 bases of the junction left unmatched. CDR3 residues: CASSLTGEYNSPLHF. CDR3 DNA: TGCGCCAGCAGCTTGACAGGGGAGTATAATTCACCCCTCCACTTT.

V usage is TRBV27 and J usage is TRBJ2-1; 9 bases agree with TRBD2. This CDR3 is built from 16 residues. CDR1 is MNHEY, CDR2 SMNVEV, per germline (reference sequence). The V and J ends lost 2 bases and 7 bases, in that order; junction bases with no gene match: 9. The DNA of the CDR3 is TGTGCCAGCAGTTTAAGGGTAGCGGGAGTGGGGAATGAGCAGTTCTTC. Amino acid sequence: CASSLRVAGVGNEQFF.

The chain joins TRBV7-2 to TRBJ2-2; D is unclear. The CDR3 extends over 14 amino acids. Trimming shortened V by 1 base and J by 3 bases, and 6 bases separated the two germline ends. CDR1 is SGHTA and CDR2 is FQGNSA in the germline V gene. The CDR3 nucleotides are TGTGCCAGCAGCTTAGTTCGCTACACCGGGGAGCTGTTTTTT. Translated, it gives CASSLVRYTGELFF.

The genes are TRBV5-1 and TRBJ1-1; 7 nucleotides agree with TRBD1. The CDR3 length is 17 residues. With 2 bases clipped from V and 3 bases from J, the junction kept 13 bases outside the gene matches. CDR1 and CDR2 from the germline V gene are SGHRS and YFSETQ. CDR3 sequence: CASSFFPTGPSDTEAFF. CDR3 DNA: TGCGCCAGCAGCTTTTTCCCGACAGGGCCCTCAGACACTGAAGCTTTCTTT.